There are a few counts of the clone carrying this T cell receptor beta chain. As yet, its antigen is unknown. This CDR3 region has 15 residues. The germline V gene encodes CDR1 MGHRA and CDR2 YSYEKL. J was trimmed by 3 bases and V by 4 bases; bases with no gene match: 6. These data belong to a study of PD-1 blockade in classical Hodgkin lymphoma. Study as a whole: Intravenous nivolumab at 3 mg/kg was given to patients every 2 weeks. Findings and caveats of the study: The diversity seen at baseline in complete responders resembled that of newly diagnosed patients. With CD4+ cells, TCR diversity rose significantly by C4D1, but not with CD8+ cells.

Assay: immunoSEQ multiplex PCR; the TCRdb copy retains only in-frame clones and omits some. The data show around 58,000 clones, about 92% seen once. All the patients suffered relapse after autologous stem cell transplantation, and brentuximab vedotin exposure differed. Complete response, partial response or progressive disease was recorded as best response. The receptor's source is a human donor with classical Hodgkin lymphoma. Sequencing used peripheral blood mononuclear cells (PBMCs), obtained at baseline. The V gene is TRBV4-1, the J gene TRBJ1-5; 7 bases match TRBD1. The CDR3 coding sequence is TGCGCCAGCAGCCGAGGGACAGCTTACAATCAGCCCCAGCATTTT. Protein sequence: CASSRGTAYNQPQHF.